The present T cell receptor (beta chain) was sequenced within a study of blood T cell repertoires in COVID-19. Germline V gives CDR1 SQVTM, CDR2 ANQGSEA. The CDR3 sequence is 16 residues long. The protocol was immunoSEQ multiplex PCR, while the TCRdb copy is restricted to in-frame clones and leaves out a portion. The profile shows 250,000 to 350,000 clones, approximately 91% of them singletons. Sequencing was performed on peripheral blood. The receptor was derived from a woman aged 55-70 years with acute or convalescent COVID-19. This chain joins TRBV29-1 and TRBJ2-7; 9 bases line up with TRBD2. The CDR3, as DNA: TGCTCCTACTTAGAGGGGCGGGAGGGTCTGATCCACGAGCAGTACTTC. Amino acid sequence: CSYLEGREGLIHEQYF.